The rows below give T cell receptor beta chains drawn from one sample of a study of ipilimumab plus nivolumab after autologous stem cell transplantation. Profiled with immunoSEQ multiplex PCR; TCRdb holds only in-frame clones, not every one. This sample has 43,000 or so clones, with about 88% found just once. The sequenced sample was PBMCs, obtained in a trial of ipilimumab plus nivolumab as post-transplant consolidation. The receptors here all came from a male donor with multiple myeloma. Both conserved end residues are part of each CDR3. Each record gives: CDR3 protein, CDR3 DNA, J gene, clone size, D gene, V gene. The D gene is left open where the match is weak. Where a row states a size, it is once, few, many or the class of an expanded clone; other rows omit it.

CDR3: CASSSLAGARTREQFF
DNA: TGTGCCAGCAGTTCCCTAGCGGGAGCGAGAACTAGGGAGCAGTTCTTC
J: TRBJ2-1
size: .
D: TRBD2
V: TRBV25-1

CDR3: CASSVGTGASNQPQHF
DNA: TGTGCCAGCAGTGTAGGGACAGGGGCCTCAAATCAGCCCCAGCATTTT
J: TRBJ1-5
size: few
D: TRBD1
V: TRBV6-1

CDR3: CASSLDTPGDTQYF
DNA: TGCGCCAGCAGCTTGGACACCCCGGGGGATACGCAGTATTTT
J: TRBJ2-3
size: .
D: .
V: TRBV5-1

CDR3: CASSQYRVNYGYTF
DNA: TGCGCCAGCAGCCAATACAGGGTGAACTATGGCTACACCTTC
J: TRBJ1-2
size: .
D: .
V: TRBV4-3

CDR3: CSVERSGSSYEQYF
DNA: TGCAGCGTTGAAAGGAGCGGGAGCTCCTACGAGCAGTACTTC
J: TRBJ2-7
size: .
D: TRBD2
V: TRBV29-1

CDR3: CASSTRTGGIINEQFF
DNA: TGTGCCAGCAGCACCCGGACAGGGGGCATCATCAATGAGCAGTTCTTC
J: TRBJ2-1
size: few
D: TRBD1
V: TRBV7-2

CDR3: CASSPGGYLQETQYF
DNA: TGTGCCAGCAGTCCGGGGGGTTACTTACAAGAGACCCAGTACTTC
J: TRBJ2-5
size: once
D: TRBD2
V: TRBV6-1

CDR3: CASSFSPSYEQYF
DNA: TGTGCCAGCAGTTTTTCCCCCTCCTACGAGCAGTACTTC
J: TRBJ2-7
size: .
D: .
V: TRBV28

CDR3: CASSGQGPATNEKLFF
DNA: TGTGCCAGCAGTGGGCAGGGACCAGCAACTAATGAAAAACTGTTTTTT
J: TRBJ1-4
size: once
D: .
V: TRBV2

CDR3: CASSPADDYEQYF
DNA: TGTGCCAGCTCACCAGCGGATGACTACGAGCAGTACTTC
J: TRBJ2-7
size: .
D: .
V: TRBV18

CDR3: CASSPWGDYEQYF
DNA: TGTGCCAGCTCACCATGGGGGGATTACGAGCAGTACTTC
J: TRBJ2-7
size: .
D: .
V: TRBV18

CDR3: CASSLALGDTDTQYF
DNA: TGCGCCAGCAGCTTGGCCCTCGGGGACACAGATACGCAGTATTTT
J: TRBJ2-3
size: .
D: .
V: TRBV5-1

CDR3: CASSVGGPYEQYF
DNA: TGTGCCAGCAGCGTTGGGGGCCCCTACGAGCAGTACTTC
J: TRBJ2-7
size: .
D: .
V: TRBV9

CDR3: CASSVDRGRGRGKNIQYF
DNA: TGTGCCAGCTCCGTGGACAGGGGGAGAGGTAGGGGCAAAAACATTCAGTACTTC
J: TRBJ2-4
size: once
D: TRBD1
V: TRBV18

CDR3: CASRGAGTGGRTDTQYF
DNA: TGTGCCAGCAGGGGGGCGGGCACGGGAGGGCGCACAGATACGCAGTATTTT
J: TRBJ2-3
size: .
D: TRBD2
V: TRBV28

CDR3: CASSQPGTQYF
DNA: TGTGCCAGCAGTCAGCCCGGGACCCAGTACTTC
J: TRBJ2-5
size: .
D: .
V: TRBV6-6

CDR3: CASSEQTQLGWDTQYF
DNA: TGTGCCAGCAGTGAACAGACACAACTAGGGTGGGATACGCAGTATTTT
J: TRBJ2-3
size: .
D: .
V: TRBV2

CDR3: CASSLVAQETQYF
DNA: TGTGCTAGCAGCTTAGTGGCCCAGGAGACCCAGTACTTC
J: TRBJ2-5
size: few
D: .
V: TRBV7-7

CDR3: CASSLRGPGGRETQYF
DNA: TGTGCCAGCAGCTTACGGGGCCCAGGGGGTAGAGAGACCCAGTACTTC
J: TRBJ2-5
size: .
D: TRBD1
V: TRBV7-2

CDR3: CATWGDPGTQYF
DNA: TGTGCCACTTGGGGGGATCCAGGGACCCAGTACTTC
J: TRBJ2-5
size: once
D: .
V: TRBV10-3

CDR3: CASSYGQNTEAFF
DNA: TGTGCCAGCAGTTATGGACAGAACACTGAAGCTTTCTTT
J: TRBJ1-1
size: .
D: .
V: TRBV6-5

CDR3: CAQGGDNYGYTF
DNA: TGTGCCCAGGGGGGGGATAACTATGGCTACACCTTC
J: TRBJ1-2
size: .
D: TRBD1
V: TRBV30

CDR3: CASSLAQLNSPLHF
DNA: TGTGCCAGCAGCCTAGCTCAGCTTAATTCACCCCTCCACTTT
J: TRBJ1-6
size: .
D: .
V: TRBV7-8

CDR3: CASSPLAGAADTQYF
DNA: TGTGCCAGCAGCCCTCTAGCGGGAGCAGCAGATACGCAGTATTTT
J: TRBJ2-3
size: .
D: TRBD2
V: TRBV6-1

CDR3: CASSEAGTGYYEQYF
DNA: TGTGCCAGCAGTGAAGCTGGGACAGGGTACTACGAGCAGTACTTC
J: TRBJ2-7
size: .
D: TRBD1
V: TRBV6-1

CDR3: CASSFPTGTGFYTEAFF
DNA: TGTGCCAGCAGCTTTCCCACCGGGACAGGGTTTTACACTGAAGCTTTCTTT
J: TRBJ1-1
size: .
D: TRBD1
V: TRBV5-6

CDR3: CASSLGPDRLTVDTQYF
DNA: TGTGCCAGCAGCTTGGGACCGGACAGACTTACGGTAGATACGCAGTATTTT
J: TRBJ2-3
size: .
D: .
V: TRBV5-5

CDR3: CASSNLLLPGLSKIGYGYTF
DNA: TGTGCCAGTAGTAACCTCCTATTGCCGGGACTTTCGAAAATAGGCTATGGCTACACCTTC
J: TRBJ1-2
size: .
D: .
V: TRBV19

CDR3: CASRTGVFSTDTQYF
DNA: TGTGCCAGCAGGACAGGGGTCTTTAGCACAGATACGCAGTATTTT
J: TRBJ2-3
size: once
D: TRBD1
V: TRBV6-1

CDR3: CASSYPGQGSDGYTF
DNA: TGCGCCAGCAGCTACCCGGGACAGGGTTCAGATGGCTACACCTTC
J: TRBJ1-2
size: .
D: TRBD1
V: TRBV5-1

CDR3: CASSPPGQGQKGYTF
DNA: TGTGCCAGCAGCCCCCCCGGACAGGGCCAGAAGGGCTACACCTTC
J: TRBJ1-2
size: few
D: TRBD1
V: TRBV6-5

CDR3: CASSQGQGAGANVLTF
DNA: TGTGCCAGCTCACAGGGACAGGGGGCGGGGGCCAACGTCCTGACTTTC
J: TRBJ2-6
size: .
D: TRBD1
V: TRBV18

CDR3: CASSLSGDSPLHF
DNA: TGTGCCAGCTCGCTTTCGGGTGATTCACCCCTCCACTTT
J: TRBJ1-6
size: few
D: .
V: TRBV18

CDR3: CASSLDWSNQPQHF
DNA: TGTGCCAGCAGCTTGGACTGGAGCAATCAGCCCCAGCATTTT
J: TRBJ1-5
size: .
D: .
V: TRBV5-8

CDR3: CASRPGTGGSPLHF
DNA: TGTGCCAGCAGGCCAGGGACAGGGGGATCACCCCTCCACTTT
J: TRBJ1-6
size: .
D: TRBD1
V: TRBV6-5

CDR3: CASSRLSGGRSETQYF
DNA: TGTGCCAGCAGTCGACTCTCAGGGGGAAGGTCGGAGACCCAGTACTTC
J: TRBJ2-5
size: .
D: TRBD1
V: TRBV27

CDR3: CASSLAATYEQYF
DNA: TGTGCCAGCAGCTTGGCCGCAACCTACGAGCAGTACTTC
J: TRBJ2-7
size: .
D: .
V: TRBV5-6

CDR3: CASRLGGWLGKNIQYF
DNA: TGTGCAAGTCGCTTAGGGGGTTGGCTAGGCAAAAACATTCAGTACTTC
J: TRBJ2-4
size: .
D: .
V: TRBV12-2

CDR3: CASSPGTSVYEQYF
DNA: TGTGCCAGCAGCCCCGGGACTAGCGTTTACGAGCAGTACTTC
J: TRBJ2-7
size: .
D: TRBD2
V: TRBV6-6

CDR3: CASSRTGVPLQPQHF
DNA: TGTGCCAGCAGTCGGACAGGGGTCCCGCTTCAGCCCCAGCATTTT
J: TRBJ1-5
size: .
D: TRBD1
V: TRBV6-5

CDR3: CASSLGQGGYEQYF
DNA: TGTGCCAGCAGCTTAGGGCAGGGTGGCTACGAGCAGTACTTC
J: TRBJ2-7
size: .
D: .
V: TRBV7-2

CDR3: CASSLGQGAGNTEAFF
DNA: TGCGCCAGCAGCTTGGGACAGGGGGCGGGAAACACTGAAGCTTTCTTT
J: TRBJ1-1
size: once
D: TRBD1
V: TRBV5-1

CDR3: CASSLVGETQYF
DNA: TGTGCCAGCAGTCTCGTAGGGGAGACCCAGTACTTC
J: TRBJ2-5
size: .
D: .
V: TRBV28

CDR3: CASGSTSGASYEQYF
DNA: TGTGCCAGCGGGTCGACTAGCGGGGCCTCCTACGAGCAGTACTTC
J: TRBJ2-7
size: once
D: TRBD2
V: TRBV7-6

CDR3: CASGLVQGRGNTIYF
DNA: TGTGCTAGTGGTTTGGTACAAGGGCGTGGAAACACCATATATTTT
J: TRBJ1-3
size: .
D: .
V: TRBV12-5

CDR3: CASSLVRRDRDGQYF
DNA: TGCGCCAGCAGCTTGGTTCGTCGGGACAGGGACGGGCAGTACTTC
J: TRBJ2-7
size: .
D: TRBD1
V: TRBV5-1